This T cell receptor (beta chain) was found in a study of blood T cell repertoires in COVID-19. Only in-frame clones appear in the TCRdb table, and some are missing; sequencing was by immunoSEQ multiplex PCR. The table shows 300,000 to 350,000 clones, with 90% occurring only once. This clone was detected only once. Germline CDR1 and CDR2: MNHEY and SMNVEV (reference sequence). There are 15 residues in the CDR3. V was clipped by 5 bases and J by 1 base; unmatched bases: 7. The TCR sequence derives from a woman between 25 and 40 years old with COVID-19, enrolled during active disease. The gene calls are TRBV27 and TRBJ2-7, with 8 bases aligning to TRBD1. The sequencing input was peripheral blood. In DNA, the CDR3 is TGTGCCAGCAGTGGGGGGACAGGTCTTTCCTACGAGCAGTACTTC. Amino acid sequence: CASSGGTGLSYEQYF.